This T cell receptor (beta chain) was captured by sequencing in a study of regulatory T cells in long-lasting Graves disease. Overall study context: A definition of persistent Graves' disease required over 5 years of antithyroid drugs plus positive TSH receptor antibodies. Regarding the study as a whole: Persistent disease was characterized by preferential usage of TRBV28, TRBJ1-2 and TRBJ2-5.

Arm-PCR with iRepertoire HTBI primers amplified the CDR3 regions for these TCR beta libraries. Methods used by the authors: Identification across samples found more than 55 TRBV and roughly 13 TRBJ segments. TCRdb processed the multiplex PCR reads anew with MiXCR; each CDR3 protein has one entry. TCRdb, rather than the study authors, made the V and J calls. The profile shows 400,000 to 500,000 distinct CDR3 sequences, roughly 23% of them singletons. Stated time point: persistent/refractory GD, antithyroid drugs over 5 years with positive TRAb. Scientists built the TCR library using RNA that was extracted from PBMCs. With EDTA tubes as the receptacles, approximately 10 milliliters of peripheral blood were drawn. Points on this clonotype: Its target is not known.

Trimming at V came to 1 base and at J to 5 bases, leaving 4 bases not matched to a gene. The germline V gene has CDR1 LGHDT and CDR2 YNNKEL (reference sequence). The CDR3 extends over 14 amino acids. The sequence came from a female donor with Graves disease. The V call is TRBV3-1, the J call TRBJ1-1; 7 nucleotides match TRBD1. This specimen was peripheral blood mononuclear cells (PBMCs), taken when the disease was refractory, from a patient treated with antithyroid drugs. The CDR3 coding sequence is TGTGCCAGCAGCCAAGTCTCCAGGGGGACTGAAGCTTTCTTT. This encodes CASSQVSRGTEAFF.